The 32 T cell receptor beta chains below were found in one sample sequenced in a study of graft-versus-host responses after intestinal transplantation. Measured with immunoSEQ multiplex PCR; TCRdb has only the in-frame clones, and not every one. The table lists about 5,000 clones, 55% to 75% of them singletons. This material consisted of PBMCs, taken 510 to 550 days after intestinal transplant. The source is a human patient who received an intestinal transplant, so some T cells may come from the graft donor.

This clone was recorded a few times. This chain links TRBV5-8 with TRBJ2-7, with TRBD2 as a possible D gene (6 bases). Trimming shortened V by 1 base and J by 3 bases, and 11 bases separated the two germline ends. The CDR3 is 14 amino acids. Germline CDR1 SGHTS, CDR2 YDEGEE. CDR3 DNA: TGTGCCAGCAGCTTGCGGGGACTGGACTACGAGCAGTACTTC. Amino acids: CASSLRGLDYEQYF.

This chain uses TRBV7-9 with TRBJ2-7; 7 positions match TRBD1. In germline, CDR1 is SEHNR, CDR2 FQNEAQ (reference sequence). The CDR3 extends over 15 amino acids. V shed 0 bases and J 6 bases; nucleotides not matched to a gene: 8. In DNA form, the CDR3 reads TGTGCCAGCAGCTTAGCAGAGGGACAGCTGATCGAGCAGTACTTC. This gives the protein CASSLAEGQLIEQYF.

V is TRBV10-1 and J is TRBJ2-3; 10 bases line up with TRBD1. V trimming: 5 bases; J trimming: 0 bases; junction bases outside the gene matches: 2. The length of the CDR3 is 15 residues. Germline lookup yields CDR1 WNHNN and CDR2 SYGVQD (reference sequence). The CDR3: CASSRQGASTDTQYF. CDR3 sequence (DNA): TGCGCCAGCAGTCGACAGGGGGCTAGCACAGATACGCAGTATTTT.

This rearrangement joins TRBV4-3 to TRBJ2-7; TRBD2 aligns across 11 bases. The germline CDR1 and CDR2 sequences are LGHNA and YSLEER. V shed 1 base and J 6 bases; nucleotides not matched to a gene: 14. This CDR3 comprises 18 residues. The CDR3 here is CASSQGSSGGPGDLEQYF. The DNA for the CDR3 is TGCGCCAGCAGCCAAGGCTCTAGCGGGGGGCCTGGGGATCTCGAGCAGTACTTC.

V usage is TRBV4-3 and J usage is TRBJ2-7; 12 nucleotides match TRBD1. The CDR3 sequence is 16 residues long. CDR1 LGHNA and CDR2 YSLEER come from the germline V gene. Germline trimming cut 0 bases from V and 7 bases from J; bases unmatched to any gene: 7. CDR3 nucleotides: TGCGCCAGCAGCCAAGATTCCGGGACAGGGGGCGAGGAGCAGTACTTC. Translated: CASSQDSGTGGEEQYF.

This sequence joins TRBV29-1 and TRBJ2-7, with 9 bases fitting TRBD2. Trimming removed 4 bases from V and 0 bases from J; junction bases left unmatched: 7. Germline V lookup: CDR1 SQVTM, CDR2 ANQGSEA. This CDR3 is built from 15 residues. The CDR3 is CSVAGIAGDSYEQYF. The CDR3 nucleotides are TGCAGCGTTGCAGGGATAGCGGGGGACTCCTACGAGCAGTACTTC.

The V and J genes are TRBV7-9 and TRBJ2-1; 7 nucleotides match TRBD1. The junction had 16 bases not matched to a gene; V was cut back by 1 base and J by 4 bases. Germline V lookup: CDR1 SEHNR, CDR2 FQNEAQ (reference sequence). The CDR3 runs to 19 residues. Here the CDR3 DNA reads TGTGCCAGCAGCTTAGAAGGAAAGAAGACAGGGCACTCTTACAATGAGCAGTTCTTC. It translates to CASSLEGKKTGHSYNEQFF.

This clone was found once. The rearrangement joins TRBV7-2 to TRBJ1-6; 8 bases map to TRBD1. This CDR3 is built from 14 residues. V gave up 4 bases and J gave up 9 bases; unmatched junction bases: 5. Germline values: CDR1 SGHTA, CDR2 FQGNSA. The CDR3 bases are TGTGCCAGCAGCTGGACAGGGCGAACTTCACCCCTCCACTTT. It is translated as CASSWTGRTSPLHF. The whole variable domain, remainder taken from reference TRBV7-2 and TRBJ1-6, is GAGVSQSPSNKVTEKGKDVELRCDPISGHTALYWYRQSLGQGLEFLIYFQGNSAPDKSGLPSDRFSAERTGGSVSTLTIQRTQQEDSAVYLCASSWTGRTSPLHFGNGTRLTVT.

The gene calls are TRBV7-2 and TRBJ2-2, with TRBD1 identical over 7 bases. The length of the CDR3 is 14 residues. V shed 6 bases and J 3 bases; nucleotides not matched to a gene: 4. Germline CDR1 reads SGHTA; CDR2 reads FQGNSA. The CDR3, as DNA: TGTGCCAGCAGTGACAGGGTCTACACCGGGGAGCTGTTTTTT. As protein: CASSDRVYTGELFF.

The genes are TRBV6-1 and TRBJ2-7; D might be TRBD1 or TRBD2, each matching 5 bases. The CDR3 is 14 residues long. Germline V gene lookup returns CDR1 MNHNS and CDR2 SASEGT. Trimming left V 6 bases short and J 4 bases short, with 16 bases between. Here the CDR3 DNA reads TGTGCCAGCAGCCTCAACAGGTCGGGGTACGAGCAGTACTTC. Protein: CASSLNRSGYEQYF.

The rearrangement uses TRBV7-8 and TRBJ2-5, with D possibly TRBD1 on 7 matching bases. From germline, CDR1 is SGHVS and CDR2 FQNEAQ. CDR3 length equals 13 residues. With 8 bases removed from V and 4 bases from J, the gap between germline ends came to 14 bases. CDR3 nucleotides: TGTGCCAGCGGGGCAGGGGGGATAGAGACCCAGTACTTC. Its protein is CASGAGGIETQYF.

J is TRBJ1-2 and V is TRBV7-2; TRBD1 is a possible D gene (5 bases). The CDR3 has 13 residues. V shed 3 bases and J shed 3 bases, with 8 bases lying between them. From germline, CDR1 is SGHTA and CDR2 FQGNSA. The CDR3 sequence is CASSLGGYYGYTF. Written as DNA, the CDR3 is TGTGCCAGCAGCTTGGGGGGTTACTATGGCTACACCTTC.

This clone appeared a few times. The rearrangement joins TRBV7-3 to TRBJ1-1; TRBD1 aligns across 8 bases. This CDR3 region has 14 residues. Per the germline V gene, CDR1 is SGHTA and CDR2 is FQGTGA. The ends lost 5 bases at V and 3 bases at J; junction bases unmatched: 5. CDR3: CASSVQGGDTEAFF. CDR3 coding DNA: TGTGCCAGCAGCGTACAGGGGGGCGACACTGAAGCTTTCTTT.

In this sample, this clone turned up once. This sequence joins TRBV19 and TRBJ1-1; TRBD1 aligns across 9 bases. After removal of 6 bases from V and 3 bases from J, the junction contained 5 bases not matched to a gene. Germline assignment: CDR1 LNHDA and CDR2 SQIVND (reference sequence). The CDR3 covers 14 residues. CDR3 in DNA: TGTGCCAGTAGATATAACAGGGGGCACACTGAAGCTTTCTTT. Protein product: CASRYNRGHTEAFF.

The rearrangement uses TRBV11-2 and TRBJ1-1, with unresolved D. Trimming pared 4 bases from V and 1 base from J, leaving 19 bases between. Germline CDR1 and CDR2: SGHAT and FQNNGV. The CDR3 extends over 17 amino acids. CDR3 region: CASSSPAGSPTNTEAFF. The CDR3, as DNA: TGTGCCAGCAGCTCCCCGGCCGGTTCCCCGACGAACACTGAAGCTTTCTTT. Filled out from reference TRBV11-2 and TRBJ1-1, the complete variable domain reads EAGVAQSPRYKIIEKRQSVAFWCNPISGHATLYWYQQILGQGPKLLIQFQNNGVVDDSQLPKDRFSAERLKGVDSTLKIQPAKLEDSAVYLCASSSPAGSPTNTEAFFGQGTRLTVV.

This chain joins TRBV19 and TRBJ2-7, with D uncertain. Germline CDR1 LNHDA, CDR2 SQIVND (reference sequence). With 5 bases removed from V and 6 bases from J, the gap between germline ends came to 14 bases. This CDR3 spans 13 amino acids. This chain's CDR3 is CASSRTRAGEQYF. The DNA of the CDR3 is TGTGCCAGTAGTCGCACACGGGCCGGCGAGCAGTACTTC.

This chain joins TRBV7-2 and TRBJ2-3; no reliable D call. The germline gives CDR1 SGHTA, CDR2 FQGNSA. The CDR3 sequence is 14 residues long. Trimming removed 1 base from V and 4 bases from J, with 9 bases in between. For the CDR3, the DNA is TGTGCCAGCAGCTTAGTCCCTCTAGCAGATACGCAGTATTTT. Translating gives CASSLVPLADTQYF. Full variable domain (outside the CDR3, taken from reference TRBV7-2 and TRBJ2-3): GAGVSQSPSNKVTEKGKDVELRCDPISGHTALYWYRQSLGQGLEFLIYFQGNSAPDKSGLPSDRFSAERTGGSVSTLTIQRTQQEDSAVYLCASSLVPLADTQYFGPGTRLTVL.

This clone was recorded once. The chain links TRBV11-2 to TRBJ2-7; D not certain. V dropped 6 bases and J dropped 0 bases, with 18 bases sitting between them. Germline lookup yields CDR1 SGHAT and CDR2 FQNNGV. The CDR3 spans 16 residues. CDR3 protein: CASSLSSDSYSYEQYF. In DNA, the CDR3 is TGTGCCAGCAGTTTGTCTTCAGACTCCTACTCCTACGAGCAGTACTTC.

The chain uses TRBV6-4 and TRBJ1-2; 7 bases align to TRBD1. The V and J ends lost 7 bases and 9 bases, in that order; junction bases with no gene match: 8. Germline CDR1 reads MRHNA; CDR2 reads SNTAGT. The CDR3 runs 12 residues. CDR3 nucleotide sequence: TGTGCCAGCACAGACAGGGAAGAAAGCTACACCTTC. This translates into CASTDREESYTF.

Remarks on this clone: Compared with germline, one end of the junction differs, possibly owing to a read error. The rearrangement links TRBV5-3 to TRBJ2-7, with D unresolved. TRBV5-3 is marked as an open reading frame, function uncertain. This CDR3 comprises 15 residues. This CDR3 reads CARSLARNISDEQYF. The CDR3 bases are TGTGCCAGAAGCTTGGCCAGGAATATCTCCGACGAGCAGTACTTC.

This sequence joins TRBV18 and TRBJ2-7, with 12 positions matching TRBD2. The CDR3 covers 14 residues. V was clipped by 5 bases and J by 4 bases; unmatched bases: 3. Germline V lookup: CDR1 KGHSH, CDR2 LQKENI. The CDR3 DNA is TGTGCCAGCTCAGCCACTAGCGGGGGGTACGAGCAGTACTTC. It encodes CASSATSGGYEQYF. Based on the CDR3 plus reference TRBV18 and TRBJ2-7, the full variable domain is NAGVMQNPRHLVRRRGQEARLRCSPMKGHSHVYWYRQLPEEGLKFMVYLQKENIIDESGMPKERFSAEFPKEGPSILRIQQVVRGDSAAYFCASSATSGGYEQYFGPGTRLTVT.

The CDR3: CASSSGRSSGNTIYF. Written as DNA, the CDR3 is TGTGCCAGCAGTTCCGGACGGAGCTCTGGAAACACCATATATTTT. The rearrangement joins TRBV6-6 to TRBJ1-3, with D unresolved. Germline CDR1 is MNHNY and CDR2 is SVGAGI (reference sequence). V lost 4 bases to trimming and J lost 0 bases, with 10 bases between them. The CDR3 runs 15 residues.

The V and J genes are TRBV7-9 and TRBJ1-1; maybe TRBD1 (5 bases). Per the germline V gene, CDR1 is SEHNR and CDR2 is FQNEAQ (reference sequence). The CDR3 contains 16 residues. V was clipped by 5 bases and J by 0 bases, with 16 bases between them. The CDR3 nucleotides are TGTGCCAGCAGCCAGAGCGTAGGGACCCTGAACACTGAAGCTTTCTTT. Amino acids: CASSQSVGTLNTEAFF.

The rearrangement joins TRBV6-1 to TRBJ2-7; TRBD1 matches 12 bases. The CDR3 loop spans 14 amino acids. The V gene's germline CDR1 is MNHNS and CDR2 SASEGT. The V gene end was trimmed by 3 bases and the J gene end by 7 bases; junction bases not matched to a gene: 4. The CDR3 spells CASSEGQGAEEQYF. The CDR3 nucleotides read TGTGCCAGCAGTGAGGGACAGGGGGCAGAAGAGCAGTACTTC.

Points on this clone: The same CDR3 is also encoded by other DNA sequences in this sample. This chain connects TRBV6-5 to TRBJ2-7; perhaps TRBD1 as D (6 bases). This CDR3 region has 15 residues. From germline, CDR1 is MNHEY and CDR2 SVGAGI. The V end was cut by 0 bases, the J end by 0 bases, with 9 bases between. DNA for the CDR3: TGTGCCAGCAGTTACTCGGACAGTTCCTCCTACGAGCAGTACTTC. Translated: CASSYSDSSSYEQYF.

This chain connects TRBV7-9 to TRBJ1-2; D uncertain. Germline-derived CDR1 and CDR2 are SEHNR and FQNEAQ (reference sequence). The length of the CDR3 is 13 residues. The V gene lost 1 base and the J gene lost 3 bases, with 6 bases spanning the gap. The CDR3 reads CASSLDQDYGYTF. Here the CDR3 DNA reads TGTGCCAGCAGCTTAGACCAGGACTATGGCTACACCTTC. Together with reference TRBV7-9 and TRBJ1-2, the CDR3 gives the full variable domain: DTGVSQNPRHKITKRGQNVTFRCDPISEHNRLYWYRQTLGQGPEFLTYFQNEAQLEKSRLLSDRFSAERPKGSFSTLEIQRTEQGDSAMYLCASSLDQDYGYTFGSGTRLTVV.

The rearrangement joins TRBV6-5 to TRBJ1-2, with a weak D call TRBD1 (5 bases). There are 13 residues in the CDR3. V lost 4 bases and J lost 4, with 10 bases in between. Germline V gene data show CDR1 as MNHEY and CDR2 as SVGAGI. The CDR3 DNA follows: TGTGCCAGCAGTTCTTTGGACACCTATGGCTACACCTTC. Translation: CASSSLDTYGYTF.

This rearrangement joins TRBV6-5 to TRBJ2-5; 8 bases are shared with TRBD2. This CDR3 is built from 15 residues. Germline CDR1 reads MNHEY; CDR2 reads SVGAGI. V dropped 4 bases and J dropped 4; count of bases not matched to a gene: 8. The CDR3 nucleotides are TGTGCCAGCAGTTCCACCGGGGGGGCAGTAGAGACCCAGTACTTC. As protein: CASSSTGGAVETQYF.

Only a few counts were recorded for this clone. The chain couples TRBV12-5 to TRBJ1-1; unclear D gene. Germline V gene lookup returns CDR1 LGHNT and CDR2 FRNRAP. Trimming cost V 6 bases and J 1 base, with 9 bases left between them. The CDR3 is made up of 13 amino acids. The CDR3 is CASGAGWNTEAFF. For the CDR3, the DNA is TGTGCTAGTGGCGCTGGTTGGAACACTGAAGCTTTCTTT.

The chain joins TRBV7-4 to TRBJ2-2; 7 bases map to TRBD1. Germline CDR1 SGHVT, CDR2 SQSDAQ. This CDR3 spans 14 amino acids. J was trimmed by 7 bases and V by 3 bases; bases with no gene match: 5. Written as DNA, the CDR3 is TGTGCCAGCAGCTTCCAGGGGGATGGCGGGGAGCTGTTTTTT. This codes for CASSFQGDGGELFF.

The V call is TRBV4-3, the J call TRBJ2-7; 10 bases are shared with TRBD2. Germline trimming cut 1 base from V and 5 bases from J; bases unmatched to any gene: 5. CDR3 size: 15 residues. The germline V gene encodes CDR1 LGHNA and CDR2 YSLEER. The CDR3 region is CASSQGSGGLNEQYF. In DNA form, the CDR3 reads TGCGCCAGCAGCCAAGGTAGCGGGGGGCTTAACGAGCAGTACTTC.

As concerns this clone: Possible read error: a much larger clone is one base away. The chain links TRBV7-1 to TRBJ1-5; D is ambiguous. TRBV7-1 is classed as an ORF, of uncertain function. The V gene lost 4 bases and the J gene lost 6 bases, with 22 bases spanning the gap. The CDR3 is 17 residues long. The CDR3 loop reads CASSLGGVGPWGQPQHF. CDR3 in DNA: TGTGCCAGCAGCTTAGGCGGGGTCGGGCCATGGGGTCAGCCCCAGCATTTT.